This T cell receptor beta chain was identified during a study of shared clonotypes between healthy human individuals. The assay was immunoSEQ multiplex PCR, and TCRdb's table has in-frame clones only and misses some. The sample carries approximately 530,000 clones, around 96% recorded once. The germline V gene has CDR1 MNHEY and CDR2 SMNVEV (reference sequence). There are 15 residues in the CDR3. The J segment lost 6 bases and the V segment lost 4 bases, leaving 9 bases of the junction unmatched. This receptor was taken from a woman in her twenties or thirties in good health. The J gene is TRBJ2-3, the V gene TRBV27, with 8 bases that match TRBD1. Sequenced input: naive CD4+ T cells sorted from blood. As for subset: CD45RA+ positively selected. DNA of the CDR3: TGTGCCAGCAGTTCGCAGACAGGGGTCCAGGATACGCAGTATTTT. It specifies CASSSQTGVQDTQYF.